One and the same sample provided the 12 T cell receptor beta chains below, sequenced in a study of shared clonotypes between healthy human individuals. Clones were sequenced by immunoSEQ multiplex PCR, and TCRdb holds only the in-frame ones, with some missing. The table includes about 2 million clones, approximately 94% detected once. The naive CD8 population came from CD45RO-negative cells selected for CCR7, without terminally differentiated effector memory CD45RA+ cells. The sequencing sample was made of naive CD8+ T cells sorted from blood. The source of these receptors is a man between 18 and 29 years old in good health.

The V gene is TRBV5-8, the J gene TRBJ2-1, with 10 nucleotides matching TRBD2. The CDR3 extends over 15 amino acids. Per germline, CDR1 SGHTS and CDR2 YDEGEE. Trimming at V came to 1 base and at J to 10 bases, leaving 8 bases not matched to a gene. DNA of the CDR3: TGTGCCAGCAGCTTGTTCTCTAGCGGGAGCAGAGAGCAGTTCTTC. Its protein is CASSLFSSGSREQFF. Looking up the rest from reference TRBV5-8 and TRBJ2-1 gives the full variable domain: EAGVTQSPTHLIKTRGQQATLRCSPISGHTSVYWYQQALGLGLQFLLWYDEGEERNRGNFPPRFSGRQFPNYSSELNVNALELEDSALYLCASSLFSSGSREQFFGPGTRLTVL.

The gene calls are TRBV7-9 and TRBJ2-5, with D unclear. Germline V gene lookup returns CDR1 SEHNR and CDR2 FQNEAQ (reference sequence). V dropped 5 bases and J dropped 0 bases, with 16 bases sitting between them. This CDR3 has 16 residues. CDR3 coding DNA: TGTGCCAGCAGCCCGCCCGTCGGGCAGAACCAAGAGACCCAGTACTTC. The encoded protein is CASSPPVGQNQETQYF.

The chain has TRBV6-5 and TRBJ1-2; 8 bases are shared with TRBD1. The CDR3 is 13 residues long. The J segment lost 8 bases and the V segment lost 2 bases, leaving 4 bases of the junction unmatched. In germline, CDR1 is MNHEY, CDR2 SVGAGI. The CDR3 bases are TGTGCCAGCAGTTACATTCAGGGGGCGGGCTACACCTTC. Translation: CASSYIQGAGYTF.

Worth noting for this clone: Germline is not matched at one junction end, which may reflect a read error. The chain carries TRBV10-3 and TRBJ2-7; 11 bases are shared with TRBD1. This CDR3 has 15 amino acids. Germline V lookup: CDR1 ENHRY, CDR2 SYGVKD. CDR3 residues: CAIGDQDRGHYEQYF. The CDR3 DNA sequence: TGTGCCATCGGTGATCAGGACAGGGGGCACTACGAGCAGTACTTC.

In this sample, this clone turned up a few times. The chain couples TRBV25-1 to TRBJ1-2; 7 nucleotides agree with TRBD1. This CDR3 region has 16 residues. CDR1 is MGHDK, CDR2 SYGVNS, per germline. V was clipped by 4 bases and J by 3 bases; unmatched bases: 11. The CDR3 sequence is CASSAISVQGDYGYTF. The CDR3 DNA sequence: TGTGCCAGCAGTGCAATCTCCGTCCAGGGGGACTATGGCTACACCTTC.

This chain uses TRBV5-1 with TRBJ2-4, with 12 bases that match TRBD1. V gave up 3 bases and J gave up 7 bases; unmatched junction bases: 2. The germline CDR1 and CDR2 sequences are SGHRS and YFSETQ. The length of the CDR3 is 14 residues. The CDR3 is CASSSGTGGNIQYF. The CDR3 coding sequence is TGCGCCAGCAGCTCGGGGACAGGGGGCAACATTCAGTACTTC.

The chain is built from TRBV11-3 and TRBJ2-1, with 8 bases identical to TRBD2. CDR3 length equals 17 residues. The germline V gene encodes CDR1 SGHNT and CDR2 YENEEA. The V and J ends lost 0 bases and 4 bases, in that order; junction bases with no gene match: 8. CDR3 loop: CASSLDGAGGSYNEQFF. The CDR3, as DNA: TGTGCCAGCAGCTTAGATGGGGCGGGGGGATCTTACAATGAGCAGTTCTTC.

This chain joins TRBV11-2 and TRBJ2-1; 8 nucleotides match TRBD1. Germline CDR1 is SGHAT and CDR2 is FQNNGV. V lost 5 bases and J lost 2; bases outside the gene matches: 5. The CDR3 contains 15 residues. DNA of the CDR3: TGTGCCAGCAGCCGGACAGGGAACACCTACAATGAGCAGTTCTTC. It encodes CASSRTGNTYNEQFF.

The rearrangement joins TRBV30 to TRBJ2-7; D remains ambiguous. V dropped 0 bases and J dropped 2 bases, with 14 bases sitting between them. Germline loops: CDR1 GTSNPN, CDR2 SVGIG (reference sequence). The CDR3 totals 15 residues. The CDR3 region is CAWSVGQATTYEQYF. Written as DNA, the CDR3 is TGTGCCTGGAGTGTGGGCCAGGCCACGACCTACGAGCAGTACTTC.

The rearrangement joins TRBV7-9 to TRBJ1-5; TRBD1 agrees at 8 bases. CDR1 is SEHNR, CDR2 FQNEAQ, per germline (reference sequence). The trim removed 3 bases at V and 3 bases at J, leaving 7 bases unmatched. The CDR3 totals 16 residues. CDR3 sequence (DNA): TGTGCCAGCAGCTTGGGCGGACAGGGACACAATCAGCCCCAGCATTTT. It encodes CASSLGGQGHNQPQHF.

The DNA for the CDR3 is TGTGCCAGCAGCTTGGAAACGTGGCCCCTTTCACCCCTCCACTTT. Translated: CASSLETWPLSPLHF. This chain joins TRBV5-6 and TRBJ1-6, with D unresolved. V was trimmed by 0 bases and J by 9 bases, leaving 13 bases between them. Germline V gives CDR1 SGHDT, CDR2 YYEEEE. The CDR3 runs 15 residues.

This chain uses TRBV5-6 with TRBJ2-1; D may be TRBD2 (6 bases). Germline V CDR1 and CDR2: SGHDT, YYEEEE. V was trimmed by 1 base and J by 4 bases, leaving 15 bases between them. The CDR3 loop spans 16 amino acids. CDR3: CASSLWGEGLYNEQFF. The CDR3 region has the DNA TGTGCCAGCAGCTTGTGGGGAGAGGGACTTTACAATGAGCAGTTCTTC.